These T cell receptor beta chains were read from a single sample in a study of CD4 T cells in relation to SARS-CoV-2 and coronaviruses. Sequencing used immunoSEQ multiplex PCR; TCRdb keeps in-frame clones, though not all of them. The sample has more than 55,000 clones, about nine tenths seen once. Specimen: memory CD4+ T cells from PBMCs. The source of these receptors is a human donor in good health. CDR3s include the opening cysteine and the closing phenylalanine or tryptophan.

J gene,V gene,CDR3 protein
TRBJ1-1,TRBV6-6,CASSYSGLLNTEAFF
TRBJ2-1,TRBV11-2,CASSPGSAGDEQFF
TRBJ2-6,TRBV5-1,CASSLYPQTSGANVLTF
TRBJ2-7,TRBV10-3,CAIGAGRNEQYF
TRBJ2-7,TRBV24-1,CATSDPGQGSYEQYF
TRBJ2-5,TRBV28,CASSFQTGPQETQYF
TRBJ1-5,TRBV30,CAWSVGLSNQPQHF
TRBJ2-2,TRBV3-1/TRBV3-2,CASSQGAGAGELFF
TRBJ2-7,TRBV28,CASSFLGYEQYF
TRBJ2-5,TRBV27,CASSFGERETQYF
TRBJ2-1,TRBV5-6,CASSSALRQGAYNEQFF
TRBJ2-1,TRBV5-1,CASSLRSFGTANYKGYNEQFF
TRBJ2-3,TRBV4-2,CASSFRLAGADTQYF
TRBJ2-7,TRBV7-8,CASSLGIGNEQYF
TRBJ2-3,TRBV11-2,CASSPTGGSTDTQYF
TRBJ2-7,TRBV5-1,CASSPGQGGFLSEQYF
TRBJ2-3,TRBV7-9,CASSRTSGRTDTQYF
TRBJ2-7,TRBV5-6,CASSLVGREDEQYF
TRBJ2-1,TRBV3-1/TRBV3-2,CASSLWGNEQFF
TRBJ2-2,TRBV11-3,CASSSDGELFF
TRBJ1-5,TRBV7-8,CASSSAEGARLRNQPQHF
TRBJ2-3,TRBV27,CASRGLERELGDTQYF
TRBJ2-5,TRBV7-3,CASSLYGQETQYF
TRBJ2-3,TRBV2,CASSEERTDTQYF
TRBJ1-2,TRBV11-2,CASAHRLGTLNYGYTF
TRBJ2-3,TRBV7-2,CASSLGQGPQYF
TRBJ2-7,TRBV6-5,CASERVQGYEQYF
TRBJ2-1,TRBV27,CASIRQGAYNEQFF
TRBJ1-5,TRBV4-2,CASSQEGRSNQPQHF